This T cell receptor (beta chain) was obtained from a study of blood T cell repertoires in COVID-19. As for the study in general: Sites across the United States, Italy and Spain contributed samples from acute and convalescent COVID-19. The analysed material was cDNA or gDNA that came from T cells, B-cell-depleted T cells, or PBMCs.

The CDR3 is 14 residues long. CDR1 and CDR2 (germline): LNHDA, SQIVND (reference sequence). The V end lost 7 bases, the J end lost 7 bases, and 17 bases lay between the germline ends. Study processing details: The authors estimated nucleated cell counts from reference gene primer amplification. Profiled with immunoSEQ multiplex PCR; TCRdb holds only in-frame clones, not every one. V, J and clone size derive from that table, while D and trimming were established from the DNA sequence. The data hold some 50,000 clones, with 85% to 90% observed a single time. This receptor was identified in a human donor in a cohort sampled during active COVID-19. The sequenced sample was peripheral blood. The chain uses TRBV19 and TRBJ1-5; D possibly corresponds to TRBD1 (5 bases). The CDR3 protein is CASMGGRDHQPQHF. The CDR3 DNA reads as TGTGCCAGTATGGGGGGGAGGGATCACCAGCCCCAGCATTTT.